This T cell receptor (beta chain) was sequenced in a study of identifying expanded T cells in peripheral blood. Study-wide findings and caveats: Roughly 1.1 clones differed between technical replicates, versus about 16 and 19 over time. Across healthy donors, higher total template counts meant significantly greater roughly 2-week count variance.

With respect to this clone: As yet, its antigen is unknown.

No infections or other immune events were documented during collection. Assay used: immunoSEQ multiplex PCR; TCRdb lists only in-frame clones, some missing. The table records about 97,000 clones, approximately 88% of them present only once. The V gene lost 2 bases and the J gene lost 7 bases, with 12 bases spanning the gap. The CDR3 runs 14 residues. Per the germline V gene, CDR1 is SGHTA and CDR2 is FQGTGA. This chain joins TRBV7-3 and TRBJ2-1, with a possible D match to TRBD1 (5 bases). Specimen: blood. The sequence was collected from a person aged 18 to 69 in good health. The CDR3 reads CASSLQGYWNEQFF. The DNA for the CDR3 is TGTGCCAGCAGCTTACAGGGTTATTGGAATGAGCAGTTCTTC.